This T cell receptor (beta chain) was identified during a study of patients and donors after allogeneic stem cell transplantation. This clonotype was seen more than once but under ten times. In TCRdb, the RT-PCR reads were re-called with MiXCR into one record per CDR3 protein. Here the sample spans around 30,000 distinct CDR3 sequences, roughly 8% being singletons. The CDR3 consists of 14 residues. Between the trimmed V and J ends, which lost 7 bases and 1 base, there was a span of 13 bases. Per the germline V gene, CDR1 is LNHDA and CDR2 is SQIVND (reference sequence). The specimen sequenced was blood, either unsorted or a sorted T cell fraction (not recorded which). The chain uses TRBV19 and TRBJ1-1, with D possibly being TRBD1 (6 bases). The sequence came from a human donor who was either an allogeneic HSCT recipient or a stem cell or donor lymphocyte infusion donor (not recorded which). It is not recorded whose cells these are; they may come from a transplant donor. The CDR3 coding sequence is TGTGCCAGTAAGAGGACAGACGCGAACACTGAAGCTTTCTTT. It translates to CASKRTDANTEAFF.